The rows below give T cell receptor beta chains drawn from one sample of a study of tumor and adjacent non-tumor tissue in lung cancer. Using its own MiXCR run on the multiplex PCR reads, TCRdb lists one record per CDR3 protein. The sample has 220,000 or so distinct CDR3 sequences, around 71% seen once; the top ten hold approximately 26%. The sample taken for sequencing was lung tumor tissue. All receptors come from a man aged 60 to 75 with non-small cell lung cancer. The CDR3 runs from the conserved cysteine through the conserved F or W. D genes are given only for firm matches. Not all rows give a size; the values are once, few, many and, for expanded clones, a class.

clone_size	v_call	j_call	d_call	cdr3_nt	cdr3_aa
-	TRBV20-1	TRBJ2-7	-	TGCAGTGCTGGCATGACTGGGAAGTCCTACAAGCAGTACTTC	CSAGMTGKSYKQYF
many	TRBV5-5	TRBJ1-2	-	TGTGCCAGCAGCTCAACCGGGACACAAGACTATGGCTACACCTTC	CASSSTGTQDYGYTF
-	TRBV4-1	TRBJ2-5	-	TGCGCCAGCAGCCCATGGGCCGGGGAGACCCAGCACTTC	CASSPWAGETQHF
-	TRBV10-1	TRBJ2-1	-	TGCGCCAGCAGTCATGGAATAGCGAATAGCTACAATGAGCAGTTCTTC	CASSHGIANSYNEQFF
-	TRBV5-6	TRBJ2-7	TRBD1	TGTGCCAGCAGAGGACAGGGGCTATACGAGCAGTACTTC	CASRGQGLYEQYF
-	TRBV6-2/TRBV6-3	TRBJ1-1	-	TGTACCAGCAGGCCTATGGGCGTATACGCTGAAGCTTTCTTT	CTSRPMGVYAEAFF
-	TRBV2	TRBJ1-1	-	TGTGCCAGCAGTGAGGAGGGGGAAGCTTTCTTT	CASSEEGEAFF
many	TRBV6-2/TRBV6-3	TRBJ2-1	-	TGTGCCAGCACGTGGACAAACTATTACAATGAGCAGTTCTTC	CASTWTNYYNEQFF
-	TRBV20-1	TRBJ1-6	TRBD1	TGCAGTGCTTTATACAGGGGGCTCTGGAATTCACGCCTCCATTTT	CSALYRGLWNSRLHF
once	TRBV29-1	TRBJ2-1	-	TGCAGCGCCCTGCAGATGGGCTACAATGAGCAGTTCTTC	CSALQMGYNEQFF
many	TRBV12-3/TRBV12-4	TRBJ2-2	TRBD2	TGTGCCAGCAGTCCAATCCCGGGACTAGCGGCATCCACCGGGGAGCTGTTTTTT	CASSPIPGLAASTGELFF
few	TRBV20-1	TRBJ2-5	-	TGCAGTGCAACTTCAGGGGCCGAGTCCCAAGAGACCCAGTACTTC	CSATSGAESQETQYF
-	TRBV11-3	TRBJ2-2	-	TGTGCCGGCAGACGGGACTCTGCGAACACCGGTGAGCTGTTTTTT	CAGRRDSANTGELFF
-	TRBV5-1	TRBJ2-7	-	TGCGCCAGTAGCGCCAGCCTGACGGGCTACGAGCAGTATTTC	CASSASLTGYEQYF
once	TRBV20-1	TRBJ2-1	TRBD2	TGCAGTGCGGGGGGGCCCGGGACTAGCGGGTTAGGTGAGCAGTTCTTC	CSAGGPGTSGLGEQFF
-	TRBV24-1	TRBJ2-2	TRBD1	TGTGCCACCAGTGACACCCAGGGGGCGCGCACCGGAGGGCTGTTTTTT	CATSDTQGARTGGLFF
-	TRBV6-5	TRBJ2-7	-	TGTTCCAGCAGAAGGACTGGCGCAAGCTCCTACGAGCAGTATTTC	CSSRRTGASSYEQYF
-	TRBV7-9	TRBJ2-7	-	TGTGCCAGCGCCTCCGGGGCCTACGAGCAGTACTTC	CASASGAYEQYF
-	TRBV4-3	TRBJ2-5	-	TGCGCCAGCAGTCAAGATCTGGGTGTTCTAGGGACCCTGTACTTC	CASSQDLGVLGTLYF
-	TRBV12-3/TRBV12-4	TRBJ2-3	-	TGTGCCACCCCAGGAGAAGGGGAAACGCAGTATTTT	CATPGEGETQYF
once	TRBV11-3	TRBJ2-1	-	TGTGCCAGTAGCGGCTTCTATGAGCAGTTCTTC	CASSGFYEQFF
few	TRBV6-1	TRBJ2-1	TRBD1	TGTGCCAGCAGCCACCAGGTAGGGACAGTGTACAATGAGCAGTTCTTC	CASSHQVGTVYNEQFF
-	TRBV28	TRBJ1-4	-	TGTGCCAGCAGCTCAGGGGTAAAGACTAATGAAAAACTGTTTTTT	CASSSGVKTNEKLFF
-	TRBV7-9	TRBJ2-1	-	TGTGCCAGCAGCTTAGCGGGTCCGCACAATGAGCAGTTCTTC	CASSLAGPHNEQFF
-	TRBV11-3	TRBJ2-2	TRBD2	TGTGCCAGCAGCTTAGGGACTAGCGGGAATGTGAAAACCGGGGAGCTGTTTTTT	CASSLGTSGNVKTGELFF
-	TRBV11-3	TRBJ2-7	-	TGTGCCAACAGCTTTAATAGGGCTAGGGGATCCGAGCAATACTTC	CANSFNRARGSEQYF
-	TRBV29-1	TRBJ2-7	TRBD1	TGCTGCGTTAGGGGGACAGGCCTCTACGAGCAGTACTTC	CCVRGTGLYEQYF
-	TRBV20-1	TRBJ2-7	-	TGCAGTGCTAGAGATGGGGAAAAACTCCGGTACGGGCAGTATTTC	CSARDGEKLRYGQYF
many	TRBV5-1	TRBJ2-1	TRBD2	TGCGCCAGCAGCCTGGGCAGCGGGGGGGCGATGAATGAGCAGTTCTTC	CASSLGSGGAMNEQFF
few	TRBV12-3/TRBV12-4	TRBJ2-1	TRBD2	TGTGCCAGCAGCCCTGGTCTAGCGGGAGTAGGACGTGAGCAGTTCTTC	CASSPGLAGVGREQFF
-	TRBV6-6	TRBJ1-5	-	TGTGCCAGCAACCCCTGGACAGAGTCAGGACAGCCCCAGCATTTT	CASNPWTESGQPQHF
-	TRBV10-2	TRBJ1-1	-	TGCGCCAGCAAAAGAGGCACGCACATGATCACTGAAGCTTTCTTT	CASKRGTHMITEAFF
-	TRBV11-2	TRBJ1-1	-	TGCCCCAGCAGCTTAGGAGCGACTCGAACTGAAGCTTTCTTT	CPSSLGATRTEAFF
-	TRBV6-6	TRBJ2-7	TRBD1	TGTGCCAGCAGTTTTACAGGGGACTACGAGCAGTACTTC	CASSFTGDYEQYF
-	TRBV5-5	TRBJ1-5	-	TGTGCCAGCAGATTGGCCATGGCCTTCAATCAGCCCCAGCATTTT	CASRLAMAFNQPQHF